These 29 T cell receptor beta chains were all obtained from the same sample, sequenced in a study of Graves' ophthalmopathy and Graves' hyperthyroidism (dated by TCRdb to 2016 to 2018). TCRdb shows the sequencer as Illumina HiSeq 2000. TCR beta CDR3 regions were amplified from RNA transcripts for repertoire sequencing. The first round of RT-PCR was done with HTBI primers and the Qiagen OneStep RT-PCR kit, and was followed by a second round of multiplex PCR, then size selection and purification. TCRdb reran the public reads through fastp at Q25 and MiXCR, keeping productive beta chains. Every entry covers one CDR3 protein and lists the most common genes and DNA from its rows. A total of approximately 380,000 distinct CDR3 sequences appear in this sample, 21% of them only once. The ten largest clones take up roughly 3% of the sample. Sequenced: peripheral blood. Receptors originate from a woman aged 18-29 years with stable Graves' hyperthyroidism. Donor details come from another sample of the same person, matched by shared clones.

This clonotype was seen many times. The genes are TRBV12-3 or TRBV12-4 and TRBJ1-5; D remains ambiguous. Trimming pared 2 bases from V and 5 bases from J, leaving 13 bases between. The CDR3 contains 15 residues. CDR3 nucleotides: TGTGCCAGCAGTTTATCGGGGAGGTTCGATCAGCCCCAGCATTTT. It translates to CASSLSGRFDQPQHF.

This clonotype was recorded at least ten times. The genes are TRBV24-1 and TRBJ2-4; D might be TRBD2 (7 bases). The CDR3 runs to 17 residues. Germline V lookup: CDR1 KGHDR, CDR2 SFDVKD. V was trimmed by 5 bases and J by 0 bases, leaving 16 bases between them. The DNA for the CDR3 is TGTGCCACCAGTGGGCCTAGCGGACAGCTAGCCAAAAACATTCAGTACTTC. Its protein product is CATSGPSGQLAKNIQYF.

In this sample, this clonotype turned up a few times. The chain carries TRBV11-3 and TRBJ2-5; D ambiguous. This CDR3 has 14 residues. CDR1 and CDR2 from the germline V gene are SGHNT and YENEEA. Trimming pared 0 bases from V and 1 base from J, leaving 6 bases between. CDR3 sequence: CASSLDPTQETQYF. The CDR3 nucleotides read TGTGCCAGCAGCTTAGATCCGACCCAAGAGACCCAGTACTTC.

The sample holds many counts of this clonotype. This rearrangement joins TRBV20-1 to TRBJ2-2; D not resolved. V gave up 1 base and J gave up 2 bases, with 8 bases separating them. The CDR3 sequence is 14 residues long. CDR1 and CDR2 from the germline V gene are DFQATT and SNEGSKA (reference sequence). CDR3 in DNA: TGCAGTGCTAGAGCCCGCGGAAACACCGGGGAGCTGTTTTTT. Protein product: CSARARGNTGELFF.

This clonotype was detected ten times or more. The chain recombines TRBV6-5 with TRBJ2-7; 13 bases line up with TRBD2. The trim removed 7 bases at V and 5 bases at J, leaving 17 bases unmatched. Germline V lookup: CDR1 MNHEY, CDR2 SVGAGI. CDR3 size: 18 residues. Here the CDR3 reads CASTSGYGGTSGTHEQYF. The CDR3 nucleotides read TGTGCCAGCACCTCTGGATATGGTGGGACTAGCGGGACTCACGAGCAGTACTTC.

In its sample, this clonotype was seen once. CDR3 sequence (DNA): TGCAGTGCCACTTTAGACTACGAGCAGTACTTC. Translated: CSATLDYEQYF. This chain links TRBV20-1 with TRBJ2-7; D gene uncertain. V shed 6 bases and J shed 3 bases, with 9 bases lying between them. The length of the CDR3 is 11 residues. In germline, CDR1 is DFQATT, CDR2 SNEGSKA (reference sequence).

This clonotype was seen at least ten times. Germline is not matched at one junction end, which may reflect a read error. The chain couples TRBV6-1 to TRBJ2-4, with 8 bases fitting TRBD1. The CDR3 contains 15 residues. In germline, CDR1 is MNHNS, CDR2 SASEGT. Here the CDR3 reads CASRTGGSAKNIKYF. CDR3 sequence (DNA): TGTGCCAGCAGAACAGGGGGGTCGGCCAAAAACATTAAGTACTTC.

This clonotype was recorded many times. The chain combines TRBV30 with TRBJ1-2, with no clear D. Germline V gene data show CDR1 as GTSNPN and CDR2 as SVGIG (reference sequence). Trimming shortened V by 4 bases and J by 2 bases, and 8 bases separated the two germline ends. CDR3 length: 12 residues. The CDR3 bases are TGTGCCTGGACTAACACAAACTATGGCTACACCTTC. Translated: CAWTNTNYGYTF.

This clonotype was counted between two and nine times. The rearrangement links TRBV25-1 to TRBJ2-1; 9 bases align to TRBD1. From germline, CDR1 is MGHDK and CDR2 SYGVNS. The CDR3 is 17 amino acids. V lost 5 bases and J lost 4; bases outside the gene matches: 12. CDR3 DNA: TGTGCCAGCAGTTCCATACAACAGGGGGCCCAATACAATGAGCAGTTCTTC. The encoded protein is CASSSIQQGAQYNEQFF.

V usage is TRBV7-6 and J usage is TRBJ2-7; D is uncertain. V was pared by 1 base and J by 1 base, with 11 bases between. CDR1 and CDR2 from the germline V gene are SGHVS and FNYEAQ. The CDR3 is made up of 15 amino acids. CDR3 coding DNA: TGTGCCAGCAGCTTAGGTTTAGGCCGATCCTACGAGCAGTACTTC. Residues: CASSLGLGRSYEQYF. Filled out from reference TRBV7-6 and TRBJ2-7, the complete variable domain reads GAGVSQSPRYKVTKRGQDVALRCDPISGHVSLYWYRQALGQGPEFLTYFNYEAQQDKSGLPNDRFSAERPEGSISTLTIQRTEQRDSAMYRCASSLGLGRSYEQYFGPGTRLTVT.

This clonotype was picked up many times. The V call is TRBV2, the J call TRBJ2-5; no firm D call. The V gene's germline CDR1 is SNHLY and CDR2 FYNNEI. The length of the CDR3 is 15 residues. V lost 0 bases and J 0 bases, leaving 8 bases between the germline ends. The CDR3 loop reads CASSEAPRYQETQYF. In DNA form, the CDR3 reads TGTGCCAGCAGTGAAGCACCCAGATACCAAGAGACCCAGTACTTC.

This chain uses TRBV6-1 with TRBJ1-5, with 11 bases matching TRBD1. Germline V CDR1 and CDR2: MNHNS, SASEGT. Trimming took 7 bases from V and 1 from J; bases not matched to a gene: 9. The CDR3 runs 17 residues. CDR3: CASNPGQGELSNQPQHF. The CDR3 DNA follows: TGTGCCAGCAACCCGGGACAGGGGGAATTGAGCAATCAGCCCCAGCATTTT.

The V call is TRBV12-3 or TRBV12-4, the J call TRBJ1-1; tentatively, D is TRBD1 (5 bases). The germline V and J ends were trimmed by 8 bases and 0 bases, with 10 bases remaining between them. There are 13 residues in the CDR3. For the CDR3, the DNA is TGTGCCAGCGGCAGGGTGGTGAACACTGAAGCTTTCTTT. Translating gives CASGRVVNTEAFF.

This clonotype was detected a few times. V usage is TRBV7-8 and J usage is TRBJ1-5; the match to TRBD1 covers 11 bases. J lost 0 bases, V lost 4 bases, and 8 bases had no gene match. This CDR3 region has 18 residues. Germline loops: CDR1 SGHVS, CDR2 FQNEAQ. In nucleotides, the CDR3 is TGTGCCAGCAGCTCCGGGACAGGGGGGGGGTATAGCAATCAGCCCCAGCATTTT. Protein: CASSSGTGGGYSNQPQHF.

The CDR3 loop is CASSPTRQGKNTEAFF. In DNA, the CDR3 is TGTGCCAGCAGTCCCACCCGACAGGGGAAGAACACTGAAGCTTTCTTT. This chain connects TRBV6-2 or TRBV6-3 to TRBJ1-1, with 8 bases aligning to TRBD1. This CDR3 comprises 16 residues. The J segment lost 1 base and the V segment lost 5 bases, leaving 9 bases of the junction unmatched. Germline CDR1 and CDR2: MNHEY and SVGEGT.

This chain links TRBV11-2 with TRBJ2-7; D remains unclear. Germline CDR1 reads SGHAT; CDR2 reads FQNNGV. The CDR3 contains 16 residues. V dropped 5 bases and J dropped 0 bases, with 17 bases sitting between them. CDR3: CASSPLRTRASYEQYF. The DNA of the CDR3 is TGTGCCAGCAGCCCCCTTAGGACCCGTGCCTCCTACGAGCAGTACTTC.

This rearrangement joins TRBV6-5 to TRBJ1-1; a weak D match, TRBD1 (5 bases). Germline CDR1 MNHEY, CDR2 SVGAGI. Trimming removed 4 bases from V and 0 bases from J, with 15 bases in between. The CDR3 has 16 amino acids. CDR3 residues: CASSSRVGRMNTEAFF. The DNA for the CDR3 is TGTGCCAGCAGTTCCCGCGTGGGGCGCATGAACACTGAAGCTTTCTTT.

The chain carries TRBV12-3 or TRBV12-4 and TRBJ1-2; TRBD1 agrees at 8 bases. The CDR3 has 12 residues. V was pared by 6 bases and J by 8 bases, with 5 bases of the junction left unmatched. The CDR3 loop reads CASRTGEYGYTF. The CDR3 DNA reads as TGTGCCAGCAGGACAGGGGAATACGGCTACACCTTC.

The table lists this clonotype with many counts. The rearrangement links TRBV27 to TRBJ1-2; no clear D. V dropped 10 bases and J dropped 4 bases, with 10 bases sitting between them. The CDR3 covers 11 residues. Germline CDR1 MNHEY, CDR2 SMNVEV (reference sequence). The DNA of the CDR3 is TGTGCCACCCCCCCCCGCTATGGCTACACCTTC. Translated: CATPPRYGYTF.

This clonotype was detected many times. The V gene is TRBV28, the J gene TRBJ2-2; D not certain. This CDR3 has 13 residues. The V gene's germline CDR1 is MDHEN and CDR2 SYDVKM. Trimming pared 7 bases from V and 4 bases from J, leaving 10 bases between. CDR3: CASKSPSTGELFF. In DNA form, the CDR3 reads TGTGCCAGCAAGAGTCCTTCCACCGGGGAGCTGTTTTTT.

The J gene is TRBJ2-7, the V gene TRBV7-2; 11 bases are a match to TRBD2. The CDR3 totals 14 residues. The germline V gene encodes CDR1 SGHTA and CDR2 FQGNSA. V trimming: 5 bases; J trimming: 5 bases; junction bases outside the gene matches: 5. The CDR3 region has the DNA TGTGCCAGCAGCCTACTAGCGGGAGTGGACGAGCAGTACTTC. As protein: CASSLLAGVDEQYF.

This chain links TRBV12-3 or TRBV12-4 with TRBJ2-7; 8 bases match TRBD2. The junction had 10 bases not matched to a gene; V was cut back by 6 bases and J by 0 bases. This CDR3 is built from 16 residues. CDR3 loop: CASSWSSGDISYEQYF. Written as DNA, the CDR3 is TGTGCCAGCAGCTGGAGTAGCGGGGACATCTCCTACGAGCAGTACTTC.

This clonotype was observed at least ten times. The chain couples TRBV12-3 or TRBV12-4 to TRBJ1-2; 7 positions match TRBD1. The CDR3 length is 13 residues. Trimming removed 6 bases from V and 4 bases from J; junction bases left unmatched: 5. The CDR3 DNA follows: TGTGCCAGCAGACGACAGGGTGGCTATGGCTACACCTTC. It encodes CASRRQGGYGYTF.

This clonotype was counted at least ten times. CDR3 bases: TGTGCCAGCAGTTGGCAATCCTACGAGCAGTACTTC. Its translation: CASSWQSYEQYF. This chain joins TRBV12-3 or TRBV12-4 and TRBJ2-7; D is undetermined. The CDR3 runs 12 residues. V lost 4 bases, J lost 1 base, and 5 bases lay in between.

This clonotype was counted at least ten times. The V call is TRBV20-1, the J call TRBJ2-7; 9 nucleotides agree with TRBD1. The CDR3 contains 14 residues. Germline V lookup: CDR1 DFQATT, CDR2 SNEGSKA (reference sequence). The V gene end was trimmed by 5 bases and the J gene end by 4 bases; junction bases not matched to a gene: 9. CDR3 protein: CSAPLGQGFYEQYF. CDR3 bases: TGCAGTGCTCCGCTGGGACAGGGTTTTTACGAGCAGTACTTC.

J is TRBJ2-5 and V is TRBV15; D remains ambiguous. This CDR3 spans 13 amino acids. Trimming removed 6 bases from V and 5 bases from J, with 13 bases in between. Germline CDR1 and CDR2: LNHNV and YYDKDF (reference sequence). The CDR3 DNA reads as TGTGCCACCAGTGAACACGGTGGGGAGACCCAGTACTTC. Translating it yields CATSEHGGETQYF.

Many counts were recorded for this clonotype. The chain has TRBV6-4 and TRBJ1-1; 7 bases align to TRBD1. CDR1 is MRHNA and CDR2 is SNTAGT in the germline V gene. The CDR3 is made up of 14 amino acids. The V segment lost 2 bases and the J segment 2 bases; nucleotides outside the gene matches: 2. CDR3 nucleotide sequence: TGTGCCAGCAGTGACGGGACAGAAAACACTGAAGCTTTCTTT. Translating it yields CASSDGTENTEAFF.

CDR3 loop: CASSPPIGVYEQYF. CDR3 DNA sequence: TGTGCCAGCTCACCACCAATAGGGGTTTACGAGCAGTACTTC. The chain carries TRBV18 and TRBJ2-7, with D possibly TRBD1 on 5 matching bases. The CDR3 spans 14 residues. Trimming removed 0 bases from V and 4 bases from J, with 10 bases in between. Germline assignment: CDR1 KGHSH and CDR2 LQKENI.

This clonotype was counted many times. The V call is TRBV5-1, the J call TRBJ1-2; 10 positions match TRBD1. The CDR3 extends over 15 amino acids. CDR1 is SGHRS, CDR2 YFSETQ, per germline. With 4 bases clipped from V and 3 bases from J, the junction kept 6 bases outside the gene matches. CDR3 residues: CASSTGTGVYYGYTF. The DNA of the CDR3 is TGCGCCAGCAGCACTGGGACAGGGGTATACTATGGCTACACCTTC.